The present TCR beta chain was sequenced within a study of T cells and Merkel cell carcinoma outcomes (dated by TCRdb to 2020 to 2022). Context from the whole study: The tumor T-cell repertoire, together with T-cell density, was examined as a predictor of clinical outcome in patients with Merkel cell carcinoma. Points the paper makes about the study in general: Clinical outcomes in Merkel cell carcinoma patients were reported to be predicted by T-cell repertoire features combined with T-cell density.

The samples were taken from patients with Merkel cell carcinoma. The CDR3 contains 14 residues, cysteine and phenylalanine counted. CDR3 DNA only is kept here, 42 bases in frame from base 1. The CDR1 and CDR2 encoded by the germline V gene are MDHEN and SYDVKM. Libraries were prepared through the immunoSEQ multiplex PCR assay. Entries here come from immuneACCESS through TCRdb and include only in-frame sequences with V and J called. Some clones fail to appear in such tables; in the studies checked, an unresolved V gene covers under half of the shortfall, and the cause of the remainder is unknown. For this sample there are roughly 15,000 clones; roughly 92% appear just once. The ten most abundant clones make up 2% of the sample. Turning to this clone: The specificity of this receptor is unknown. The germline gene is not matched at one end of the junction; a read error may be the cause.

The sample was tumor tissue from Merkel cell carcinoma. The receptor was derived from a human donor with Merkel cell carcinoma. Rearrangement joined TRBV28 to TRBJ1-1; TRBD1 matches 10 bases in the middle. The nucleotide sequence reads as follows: TGTGCCAACAGTTCAGGACAGGGGGACACTGAAGCTTTCTTT. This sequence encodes CANSSGQGDTEAFF.